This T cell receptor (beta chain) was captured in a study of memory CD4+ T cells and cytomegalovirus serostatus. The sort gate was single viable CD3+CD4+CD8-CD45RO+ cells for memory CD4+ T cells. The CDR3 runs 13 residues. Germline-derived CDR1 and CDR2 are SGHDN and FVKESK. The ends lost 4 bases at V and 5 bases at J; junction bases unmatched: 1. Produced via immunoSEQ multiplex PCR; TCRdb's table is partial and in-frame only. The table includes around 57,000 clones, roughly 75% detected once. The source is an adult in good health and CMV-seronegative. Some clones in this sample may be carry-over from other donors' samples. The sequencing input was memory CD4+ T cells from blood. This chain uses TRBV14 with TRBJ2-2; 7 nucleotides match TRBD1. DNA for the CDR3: TGTGCCAGCAGCCGACAGGGTACCGGGGAGCTGTTTTTT. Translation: CASSRQGTGELFF.